This entry lists 21 T cell receptor beta chains sequenced from one sample in a study of radiation and T cells in renal cell carcinoma. As to time point: blood 2 weeks post-SBRT. Noted treatment: 15 Gy SBRT to primary tumor, nephrectomy 4 weeks later. The method was immunoSEQ multiplex PCR; TCRdb's version includes in-frame clones alone and lacks a portion of them. The data hold roughly 130,000 clones, with 88% observed a single time. The source material was blood, sampled from a patient whose treatment included radiotherapy and nephrectomy. The receptors originated from a woman aged 70-85 years with renal cell carcinoma.

The chain is built from TRBV10-3 and TRBJ2-1; 7 bases are shared with TRBD2. This CDR3 has 12 residues. Germline V gene lookup returns CDR1 ENHRY and CDR2 SYGVKD. V was clipped by 6 bases and J by 7 bases; unmatched bases: 3. Here the CDR3 reads CAISWEGNEQFF. The CDR3, as DNA: TGTGCCATCAGCTGGGAGGGGAATGAGCAGTTCTTC.

The chain carries TRBV7-2 and TRBJ2-7; 7 bases agree with TRBD2. CDR1 is SGHTA, CDR2 FQGNSA, per germline. CDR3 size: 16 residues. The V and J ends lost 5 bases and 2 bases, in that order; junction bases with no gene match: 12. CDR3 loop: CASSQQPKRGPYEQYF. DNA for the CDR3: TGTGCCAGCAGCCAACAACCTAAGCGGGGCCCCTACGAGCAGTACTTC.

This clone came up once. The chain links TRBV5-1 to TRBJ1-1; 7 nucleotides agree with TRBD1. V shed 3 bases, J shed 5 bases, and the junction held 4 bases outside the gene matches. CDR1 is SGHRS and CDR2 is YFSETQ in the germline V gene. CDR3 length: 13 residues. CDR3 in amino acids: CASSSGGQTEAFF. The CDR3 DNA follows: TGCGCCAGCAGCTCAGGGGGACAAACTGAAGCTTTCTTT. The full variable domain, its missing parts supplied by reference TRBV5-1 and TRBJ1-1, is KAGVTQTPRYLIKTRGQQVTLSCSPISGHRSVSWYQQTPGQGLQFLFEYFSETQRNKGNFPGRFSGRQFSNSRSEMNVSTLELGDSALYLCASSSGGQTEAFFGQGTRLTVV.

The genes are TRBV11-1 and TRBJ2-7, with D possibly matching TRBD1 (5 bases). The V end was cut by 0 bases, the J end by 4 bases, with 13 bases between. Germline values: CDR1 SGHAT, CDR2 FQDESV (reference sequence). CDR3 length equals 15 residues. CDR3 region: CASSLARRGPYEQYF. CDR3 nucleotides: TGTGCCAGCAGCTTAGCCCGAAGGGGCCCTTACGAGCAGTACTTC.

The rearrangement links TRBV27 to TRBJ2-1, with 9 bases fitting TRBD2. From germline, CDR1 is MNHEY and CDR2 SMNVEV (reference sequence). V dropped 6 bases and J dropped 7; count of bases not matched to a gene: 13. The CDR3 is 16 amino acids. The CDR3 region has the DNA TGTGCCAGCAGCCCAATAAGAGCGGGGGGCGTGAATGAGCAGTTCTTC. Its translation: CASSPIRAGGVNEQFF.

The chain recombines TRBV19 with TRBJ2-2; D may be TRBD1 (6 bases). Germline V gives CDR1 LNHDA, CDR2 SQIVND (reference sequence). The length of the CDR3 is 14 residues. V gave up 5 bases and J gave up 2 bases, with 9 bases separating them. CDR3 DNA: TGTGCCAGTAGTGGACAGCAAAACACCGGGGAGCTGTTTTTT. Its translation is CASSGQQNTGELFF.

The chain has TRBV9 and TRBJ1-6; no clear D gene. Germline V gene lookup returns CDR1 SGDLS and CDR2 YYNGEE. V was clipped by 4 bases and J by 10 bases, with 18 bases between them. The CDR3 covers 15 residues. The CDR3 region has the DNA TGTGCCAGCAGCAAGTCGACGGGGTTTGAATCACCCCTCCACTTT. Translating it yields CASSKSTGFESPLHF.

The rearrangement links TRBV6-5 to TRBJ1-5; a possible D gene is TRBD1 (6 bases). Germline V gene lookup returns CDR1 MNHEY and CDR2 SVGAGI. The V end lost 4 bases, the J end lost 0 bases, and 13 bases lay between the germline ends. The length of the CDR3 is 16 residues. CDR3 region: CASSSLGDISNQPQHF. The CDR3 region has the DNA TGTGCCAGCAGTTCCTTAGGGGACATTAGCAATCAGCCCCAGCATTTT.

In this sample, this clone turned up once. This chain joins TRBV10-3 and TRBJ1-5; D is possibly TRBD1 (6 bases). CDR3 length: 17 amino acids. Germline V gene lookup returns CDR1 ENHRY and CDR2 SYGVKD. V shed 8 bases and J shed 1 base, with 21 bases lying between them. Here the CDR3 DNA reads TGTGCCATCCGAAGAGGGGGACAAGGCTCAAGCAATCAGCCCCAGCATTTT. It encodes CAIRRGGQGSSNQPQHF.

V and J are TRBV5-6 and TRBJ2-1, with TRBD1 identical over 10 bases. CDR1 SGHDT and CDR2 YYEEEE come from the germline V gene. V dropped 3 bases and J dropped 4; count of bases not matched to a gene: 4. The CDR3 totals 15 residues. The CDR3 DNA is TGTGCCAGCAGCTCGGGACAGGGGAGGTACAATGAGCAGTTCTTC. It yields the protein CASSSGQGRYNEQFF.

The genes are TRBV5-1 and TRBJ1-2, with 7 bases matching TRBD1. V was pared by 0 bases and J by 4 bases, with 9 bases of the junction left unmatched. CDR1 and CDR2 (germline): SGHRS, YFSETQ. The CDR3 is 16 residues long. The chain's CDR3 is CASSLAGGTDPYGYTF. In DNA, the CDR3 is TGCGCCAGCAGCTTGGCCGGGGGGACAGACCCCTATGGCTACACCTTC.

The chain has TRBV19 and TRBJ1-5; no firm D call. Germline V lookup: CDR1 LNHDA, CDR2 SQIVND (reference sequence). The CDR3 covers 16 residues. Deletions cut 6 bases from V and 5 bases from J, with 20 bases between. In DNA form, the CDR3 reads TGTGCCAGTAGCCAACATGAAAGAGGAGGGCATCAGCCCCAGCATTTT. Its protein product is CASSQHERGGHQPQHF.

The chain couples TRBV28 to TRBJ1-2; no firm D call. Trimming cost V 4 bases and J 2 bases, with 5 bases left between them. The germline CDR1 and CDR2 sequences are MDHEN and SYDVKM. The CDR3 is made up of 12 amino acids. In DNA form, the CDR3 reads TGTGCCAGCAGTTCAATAAACTATGGCTACACCTTC. Its protein is CASSSINYGYTF.

The genes are TRBV28 and TRBJ2-7, with 7 bases fitting TRBD1. The CDR3 sequence is 15 residues long. The V and J ends lost 2 bases and 2 bases, in that order; junction bases with no gene match: 6. From germline, CDR1 is MDHEN and CDR2 SYDVKM. CDR3 nucleotides: TGTGCCAGCAGTTTAGAGGGGGACAGAGCCTACGAGCAGTACTTC. It encodes CASSLEGDRAYEQYF.

This rearrangement joins TRBV30 to TRBJ1-3, with D unresolved. This CDR3 region has 13 residues. V dropped 0 bases and J dropped 4 bases, with 7 bases sitting between them. Germline lookup yields CDR1 GTSNPN and CDR2 SVGIG (reference sequence). The DNA for the CDR3 is TGTGCCTGGAGTGTGGGTCTAGGAAACACCATATATTTT. Amino acid sequence: CAWSVGLGNTIYF.

This rearrangement joins TRBV9 to TRBJ1-1, with D maybe TRBD1 (5 bases). Germline V lookup: CDR1 SGDLS, CDR2 YYNGEE. The CDR3 is 14 residues long. Trimming stripped 0 bases from V and 6 bases from J, with 12 bases between. In DNA form, the CDR3 reads TGTGCCAGCAGCGTAGGACCAGGGCTCGCTGAAGCTTTCTTT. This sequence encodes CASSVGPGLAEAFF. Full variable domain (missing parts from reference TRBV9 and TRBJ1-1): DSGVTQTPKHLITATGQRVTLRCSPRSGDLSVYWYQQSLDQGLQFLIQYYNGEERAKGNILERFSAQQFPDLHSELNLSSLELGDSALYFCASSVGPGLAEAFFGQGTRLTVV.

This chain links TRBV7-6 with TRBJ2-5, with TRBD2 matching over 11 bases. The junction had 9 bases not matched to a gene; V was cut back by 0 bases and J by 6 bases. Germline-derived CDR1 and CDR2 are SGHVS and FNYEAQ. The CDR3 runs 17 residues. The CDR3: CASSLALSGGAFKTQYF. The CDR3 DNA follows: TGTGCCAGCAGCTTAGCCCTTAGCGGGGGGGCCTTTAAGACCCAGTACTTC. The whole variable domain, remainder taken from reference TRBV7-6 and TRBJ2-5, is GAGVSQSPRYKVTKRGQDVALRCDPISGHVSLYWYRQALGQGPEFLTYFNYEAQQDKSGLPNDRFSAERPEGSISTLTIQRTEQRDSAMYRCASSLALSGGAFKTQYFGPGTRLLVL.

The chain recombines TRBV4-1 with TRBJ2-3; D is possibly TRBD2 (6 bases). Germline values: CDR1 MGHRA, CDR2 YSYEKL. The CDR3 contains 16 residues. The V and J ends lost 0 bases and 3 bases respectively, with 13 bases between them. The CDR3 loop is CASSQDVRRGTDTQYF. The CDR3 DNA is TGCGCCAGCAGCCAAGATGTTAGGAGGGGAACAGATACGCAGTATTTT.

The gene calls are TRBV9 and TRBJ1-1; D remains ambiguous. CDR3 length: 12 residues. The germline V and J ends were trimmed by 4 bases and 5 bases, with 9 bases remaining between them. Germline CDR1 reads SGDLS; CDR2 reads YYNGEE. Written as DNA, the CDR3 is TGTGCCAGCAGCCCCCCAGGAACTGAAGCTTTCTTT. Translated, it gives CASSPPGTEAFF.

The chain combines TRBV6-6 with TRBJ2-2; D may match TRBD1 or TRBD2 (5 bases each). The CDR3 totals 16 residues. V lost 0 bases to trimming and J lost 5 bases, with 13 bases between them. Germline-derived CDR1 and CDR2 are MNHNY and SVGAGI (reference sequence). CDR3 coding DNA: TGTGCCAGCAGTTACTCGCAGAGGGGTAGGACCGGGGAGCTGTTTTTT. It yields the protein CASSYSQRGRTGELFF.

This chain uses TRBV5-8 with TRBJ1-2, with unresolved D. Trimming took off 0 bases at V and 8 bases at J, with 17 bases between the two ends. This CDR3 is built from 15 residues. CDR1 is SGHTS and CDR2 is YDEGEE in the germline V gene. For the CDR3, the DNA is TGTGCCAGCAGCTTGGCCGGGGTAGGGCAATACGGCTACACCTTC. It codes for CASSLAGVGQYGYTF. Full variable domain (outside the CDR3, taken from reference TRBV5-8 and TRBJ1-2): EAGVTQSPTHLIKTRGQQATLRCSPISGHTSVYWYQQALGLGLQFLLWYDEGEERNRGNFPPRFSGRQFPNYSSELNVNALELEDSALYLCASSLAGVGQYGYTFGSGTRLTVV.